This T cell receptor beta chain was sequenced in a study of blood T cell repertoires in COVID-19. Study as a whole: Sites in the United States, Italy and Spain provided acute and convalescent COVID-19 samples.

Per the authors' pipeline: Estimation of nucleated cell counts was performed using reference gene primer amplification. The repertoire was sequenced with immunoSEQ multiplex PCR; TCRdb's copy has only in-frame clones and lacks some. That table is the source of V, J and clone size, and D and trimming were worked out from the DNA. The sample has about 60,000 clones; about 80% are singletons. The CDR3 consists of 15 residues. Germline V gives CDR1 MNHEY, CDR2 SVGAGI. V was shortened by 7 bases and J by 2 bases, with 16 bases between the two germline ends. This clonotype was obtained from a man between 60 and 70 years old with acute or convalescent COVID-19. Material for sequencing was peripheral blood. The rearrangement links TRBV6-5 to TRBJ2-3, with TRBD2 as a possible D gene (5 bases). The CDR3 here is CASIPLYGNTDTQYF. In DNA form, the CDR3 reads TGTGCCAGCATTCCCTTGTACGGGAACACAGATACGCAGTATTTT.